The rows below give T cell receptor beta chains drawn from one sample of a study of CD8+ T cells in alopecia areata. TCRdb keeps only in-frame clones here, not all; method: immunoSEQ multiplex PCR. Of about 4,600 clones listed, 63% are singletons. The sequencing used skin, collected at week 4, from a patient treated with tofacitinib. All receptors derive from a human donor with alopecia areata. Both conserved end residues are part of each CDR3. The D gene is left open where the match is weak. Part of the rows lack a size; the others show once, few, many or a class for expanded clones.

V gene: TRBV5-1
clone size: .
J gene: TRBJ2-7
D gene: TRBD1
CDR3 protein: CASSLAQGVREQYF
CDR3 DNA: TGCGCCAGCAGCTTGGCCCAGGGGGTTAGGGAGCAGTACTTC

V gene: TRBV2
clone size: .
J gene: TRBJ2-1
D gene: TRBD2
CDR3 protein: CASSEGGKTSGRASEQFF
CDR3 DNA: TGTGCCAGCAGTGAAGGGGGAAAGACAAGCGGGAGGGCAAGTGAGCAGTTCTTC

V gene: TRBV27
clone size: .
J gene: TRBJ2-7
D gene: TRBD1
CDR3 protein: CASSLGTGSNEQYF
CDR3 DNA: TGTGCCAGCAGTTTAGGGACAGGGTCAAACGAGCAGTACTTC

V gene: TRBV2
clone size: .
J gene: TRBJ1-1
D gene: TRBD1
CDR3 protein: CASSGTGGTEAFF
CDR3 DNA: TGTGCCAGCAGTGGGACAGGGGGCACTGAAGCTTTCTTT

V gene: TRBV29-1
clone size: .
J gene: TRBJ1-2
D gene: .
CDR3 protein: CSVASSGTANYGYTF
CDR3 DNA: TGCAGCGTTGCCTCTTCCGGGACGGCTAACTATGGCTACACCTTC

V gene: TRBV5-1
clone size: .
J gene: TRBJ1-3
D gene: .
CDR3 protein: CASSLGPNSGNTIYF
CDR3 DNA: TGCGCCAGCAGCTTGGGTCCGAACTCTGGAAACACCATATATTTT

V gene: TRBV19
clone size: .
J gene: TRBJ2-1
D gene: TRBD2
CDR3 protein: CASTPPEREGLNEQFF
CDR3 DNA: TGTGCCAGTACCCCACCGGAGCGGGAGGGCCTCAATGAGCAGTTCTTC

V gene: TRBV29-1
clone size: .
J gene: TRBJ2-1
D gene: .
CDR3 protein: CSVDLTRSAFEQFF
CDR3 DNA: TGCAGCGTTGACTTGACTAGAAGTGCCTTTGAGCAGTTCTTC

V gene: TRBV29-1
clone size: few
J gene: TRBJ2-2
D gene: .
CDR3 protein: CSVRSGGTTGELFF
CDR3 DNA: TGCAGCGTTCGTAGCGGAGGAACGACCGGGGAGCTGTTTTTT

V gene: TRBV7-9
clone size: .
J gene: TRBJ1-3
D gene: .
CDR3 protein: CASSARDTISGNTIYF
CDR3 DNA: TGTGCCAGCAGCGCCCGGGACACTATCTCTGGAAACACCATATATTTT

V gene: TRBV11-1
clone size: .
J gene: TRBJ2-7
D gene: TRBD1
CDR3 protein: CASSRPKQGATYEQYF
CDR3 DNA: TGTGCCAGCAGCCGCCCCAAACAGGGGGCGACTTACGAGCAGTACTTC

V gene: TRBV30
clone size: .
J gene: TRBJ2-1
D gene: TRBD2
CDR3 protein: CAWSVKVAGGNEQFF
CDR3 DNA: TGTGCCTGGAGTGTAAAAGTAGCGGGAGGAAATGAGCAGTTCTTC

V gene: TRBV6-6
clone size: .
J gene: TRBJ1-5
D gene: .
CDR3 protein: CATHRDGPDQPQHF
CDR3 DNA: TGTGCCACCCACCGGGACGGCCCAGATCAGCCCCAGCATTTT

V gene: TRBV10-3
clone size: .
J gene: TRBJ1-2
D gene: .
CDR3 protein: CAISESPGYGYTF
CDR3 DNA: TGTGCCATCAGTGAGTCCCCAGGCTATGGCTACACCTTC

V gene: TRBV28
clone size: few
J gene: TRBJ1-2
D gene: TRBD1
CDR3 protein: CASSLPGQGARGYTF
CDR3 DNA: TGTGCCAGCAGTTTACCGGGACAGGGGGCGCGAGGCTACACCTTC

V gene: TRBV19
clone size: .
J gene: TRBJ1-5
D gene: .
CDR3 protein: CASSILDGAGYQPQHF
CDR3 DNA: TGTGCCAGTAGTATATTGGATGGGGCAGGGTATCAGCCCCAGCATTTT

V gene: TRBV11-1
clone size: .
J gene: TRBJ2-3
D gene: TRBD2
CDR3 protein: CASSPILTSGTLNTDTQYF
CDR3 DNA: TGTGCCAGCAGCCCCATACTAACTAGCGGTACTTTAAACACAGATACGCAGTATTTT

V gene: TRBV11-3
clone size: .
J gene: TRBJ2-3
D gene: TRBD1
CDR3 protein: CASSTRQGPGADTQYF
CDR3 DNA: TGTGCCAGCAGCACTCGACAGGGACCTGGCGCAGATACGCAGTATTTT

V gene: TRBV29-1
clone size: .
J gene: TRBJ2-1
D gene: .
CDR3 protein: CSVGRGGPYNEQFF
CDR3 DNA: TGCAGCGTTGGCCGCGGGGGCCCCTACAATGAGCAGTTCTTC

V gene: TRBV7-2
clone size: .
J gene: TRBJ2-2
D gene: .
CDR3 protein: CASSLDQGPGELFF
CDR3 DNA: TGTGCCAGCAGCCTCGACCAGGGTCCCGGGGAGCTGTTTTTT

V gene: TRBV7-2
clone size: .
J gene: TRBJ2-1
D gene: TRBD2
CDR3 protein: CASSLALAGGNNEQFF
CDR3 DNA: TGTGCCAGCAGCTTAGCGCTGGCGGGAGGGAACAATGAGCAGTTCTTC

V gene: TRBV4-3
clone size: .
J gene: TRBJ1-2
D gene: .
CDR3 protein: CASSQGTANTVYGYTF
CDR3 DNA: TGCGCCAGCAGCCAAGGGACAGCCAATACAGTCTATGGCTACACCTTC

V gene: TRBV6-1
clone size: .
J gene: TRBJ2-1
D gene: TRBD1
CDR3 protein: CASSDPGQTAYNEQFF
CDR3 DNA: TGTGCCAGCAGTGACCCGGGACAGACCGCCTACAATGAGCAGTTCTTC

V gene: TRBV13
clone size: .
J gene: TRBJ1-1
D gene: .
CDR3 protein: CASSSGTSDTEAFF
CDR3 DNA: TGTGCCAGCAGCTCAGGGACTTCCGACACTGAAGCTTTCTTT

V gene: TRBV6-5
clone size: .
J gene: TRBJ2-1
D gene: .
CDR3 protein: CASSYTHLNRGNEQFF
CDR3 DNA: TGTGCCAGCAGTTACACTCACCTTAACAGAGGGAATGAGCAGTTCTTC

V gene: TRBV6-1
clone size: .
J gene: TRBJ2-3
D gene: .
CDR3 protein: CASSEWYRGTDTQYF
CDR3 DNA: TGTGCCAGCAGTGAATGGTACAGGGGCACAGATACGCAGTATTTT

V gene: TRBV10-3
clone size: few
J gene: TRBJ2-1
D gene: .
CDR3 protein: CAISESVNEQFF
CDR3 DNA: TGTGCCATCAGTGAGTCAGTAAATGAGCAGTTCTTC

V gene: TRBV25-1
clone size: few
J gene: TRBJ2-5
D gene: TRBD2
CDR3 protein: CASSLNGRVETQYF
CDR3 DNA: TGTGCCAGCAGCCTCAACGGGAGGGTGGAGACCCAGTACTTC

V gene: TRBV6-5
clone size: .
J gene: TRBJ1-1
D gene: .
CDR3 protein: CASSKNLGPEAFF
CDR3 DNA: TGTGCCAGCAGTAAAAACCTGGGGCCTGAAGCTTTCTTT

V gene: TRBV27
clone size: .
J gene: TRBJ2-5
D gene: .
CDR3 protein: CASSLTPPGGQETQYF
CDR3 DNA: TGTGCCAGCAGTTTAACCCCCCCCGGGGGCCAAGAGACCCAGTACTTC

V gene: TRBV7-2
clone size: .
J gene: TRBJ2-5
D gene: .
CDR3 protein: CASSPTRTAQYF
CDR3 DNA: TGTGCCAGCAGCCCGACTAGAACGGCCCAGTACTTC

V gene: TRBV4-2
clone size: once
J gene: TRBJ2-5
D gene: .
CDR3 protein: CASSRERGAETQYF
CDR3 DNA: TGTGCCAGCAGCCGAGAACGGGGGGCAGAGACCCAGTACTTC